Shown below are 7 T cell receptor beta chains from a single sample sequenced in a study of shared clonotypes between healthy human individuals. Measured with immunoSEQ multiplex PCR; TCRdb has only the in-frame clones, and not every one. The sample carries about 710,000 clones, 73% recorded once. Sequencing was carried out using memory CD4+ T cells sorted from blood. Subset: CD45RA-negative fraction. The receptors derive from a woman under 40 in good health.

Only a few counts were recorded for this clone. The chain recombines TRBV19 with TRBJ1-1; TRBD1 might be the D (5 bases). Per germline, CDR1 LNHDA and CDR2 SQIVND (reference sequence). Trimming left V 4 bases short and J 6 bases short, with 12 bases between. The CDR3 runs 13 residues. CDR3 sequence reads: CASSRDSTAEAFF. CDR3 in DNA: TGTGCCAGTAGTAGAGACAGTACTGCTGAAGCTTTCTTT.

The CDR3 sequence is CAWSGVVGRNTEAFF. The CDR3 DNA is TGTGCCTGGAGTGGGGTTGTGGGCCGGAACACTGAAGCTTTCTTT. The rearrangement uses TRBV30 and TRBJ1-1; no firm D call. CDR1 and CDR2 (germline): GTSNPN, SVGIG (reference sequence). The CDR3 runs 15 residues. Deletions cut 1 base from V and 1 base from J, with 13 bases between.

The V gene is TRBV28, the J gene TRBJ1-1; D is ambiguous. Germline CDR1 is MDHEN and CDR2 is SYDVKM. The CDR3 covers 11 residues. V lost 10 bases, J lost 6 bases, and 12 bases lay in between. CDR3 sequence: CAIYTYPEAFF. DNA for the CDR3: TGTGCCATCTACACTTATCCTGAAGCTTTCTTT.

V is TRBV2 and J is TRBJ1-3; D is possibly TRBD1 (5 bases). The CDR3 spans 15 residues. The V end lost 8 bases, the J end lost 0 bases, and 14 bases lay between the germline ends. The germline CDR1 and CDR2 sequences are SNHLY and FYNNEI. CDR3: CASGLQGISGNTIYF. CDR3 DNA sequence: TGTGCCAGCGGCCTCCAGGGTATCTCTGGAAACACCATATATTTT.

Here the CDR3 reads CASSSLPGTYEQYF. CDR3 coding DNA: TGTGCCAGCAGCTCCCTCCCGGGAACCTACGAGCAGTACTTC. The chain links TRBV5-5 to TRBJ2-7; a weak D match, TRBD2 (5 bases). The V gene's germline CDR1 is SGHKS and CDR2 YYEKEE (reference sequence). This CDR3 is 14 amino acids long. V lost 3 bases to trimming and J lost 2 bases, with 12 bases between them.

V is TRBV5-1 and J is TRBJ2-2, with TRBD2 matching 10 bases. The CDR3 totals 16 residues. V lost 4 bases, J lost 0 bases, and 3 bases stayed unmatched. CDR1 and CDR2 (germline): SGHRS, YFSETQ. The CDR3 loop reads CASSPGLATNTGELFF. DNA of the CDR3: TGCGCCAGCAGCCCGGGACTAGCGACGAACACCGGGGAGCTGTTTTTT.

This chain links TRBV29-1 with TRBJ1-2; possibly TRBD1 for D (5 bases). The CDR3 covers 14 residues. The V and J ends lost 1 base and 7 bases respectively, with 16 bases between them. CDR1 is SQVTM, CDR2 ANQGSEA, per germline. As DNA, the CDR3 is TGCAGCGTTGAAGTAATAGGGGCTCGGAGTGGCTACACCTTC. This sequence encodes CSVEVIGARSGYTF.